The sequence of this TCR beta chain was determined in a study of identifying expanded T cells in peripheral blood. General study results and limits: About 1.2 clones differed between technical replicates, versus roughly 16 and 20 over time. Approximately two-week clone count variance significantly increased as total template count grew.

Concerning this clone itself: The antigen remains unidentified.

Profiled with immunoSEQ multiplex PCR; TCRdb holds only in-frame clones, not every one. The sample contains about 100,000 clones, 80% to 90% of which appear only once. During the collection period, no donor immune events like infections were recorded. Germline-derived CDR1 and CDR2 are MGHDK and SYGVNS. The CDR3 sequence is 16 residues long. Trimming pared 0 bases from V and 2 bases from J, leaving 11 bases between. The specimen sequenced was blood. The gene calls are TRBV25-1 and TRBJ2-1; D is unclear. The clonotype originates from a person aged 18 to 75 in good health. CDR3 sequence (DNA): TGTGCCAGCAGTGAATATTATAATACAGCCTACAATGAGCAGTTCTTC. This sequence encodes CASSEYYNTAYNEQFF.